The rows below give T cell receptor beta chains drawn from one sample of a study of OX40 agonist ivuxolimab in advanced cancers. This table comes from immunoSEQ multiplex PCR, and its TCRdb copy is limited to in-frame clones, with some not included. The table has more than 50,000 clones, over 75% seen once. Sequenced here: CD4+ or CD8+ T cells sorted from blood, sampled in a trial of the OX40 agonist ivuxolimab. Receptor source: an adult with an advanced solid tumor such as melanoma, head and neck, liver or kidney cancer. Both conserved end residues are part of each CDR3. The D gene is left open where the match is weak. Clone size is not always given. Where it is, it says once, few, many or a class for expanded clones.

V gene: TRBV5-8
D gene: .
J gene: TRBJ2-3
clone size: .
CDR3 DNA: TGTGCCAGCACCCGAGAACGGGGGGCTGGGGATACGCAGTATTTT
CDR3 protein: CASTRERGAGDTQYF

V gene: TRBV5-1
D gene: .
J gene: TRBJ2-1
clone size: .
CDR3 DNA: TGCGCCAGCAGCTTGGGCCTAAGCTCCTACAATGAGCAGTTCTTC
CDR3 protein: CASSLGLSSYNEQFF

V gene: TRBV5-5
D gene: .
J gene: TRBJ1-1
clone size: .
CDR3 DNA: TGTGCCAGCAGCTTAGGGGCCGGAGCAGCTTTCTTT
CDR3 protein: CASSLGAGAAFF

V gene: TRBV7-9
D gene: .
J gene: TRBJ1-3
clone size: .
CDR3 DNA: TGTGCCAGCAGCCCATGGACAAGTGGAAACACCATATATTTT
CDR3 protein: CASSPWTSGNTIYF

V gene: TRBV21-1
D gene: .
J gene: TRBJ1-2
clone size: few
CDR3 DNA: TGTGCCAGCAGCAAAGACGCGGGGGGTTGGAGTGGCTACACCTTC
CDR3 protein: CASSKDAGGWSGYTF

V gene: TRBV9
D gene: TRBD2
J gene: TRBJ2-5
clone size: .
CDR3 DNA: TGTGCCAGCAGCGTAGTGGCTAGCGGACAAGAGACCCAGTACTTC
CDR3 protein: CASSVVASGQETQYF

V gene: TRBV5-1
D gene: TRBD1
J gene: TRBJ1-1
clone size: .
CDR3 DNA: TGCGCCAGCAGCATACTGACAGGGGCGTACACTGAAGCTTTCTTT
CDR3 protein: CASSILTGAYTEAFF

V gene: TRBV4-2
D gene: TRBD2
J gene: TRBJ2-7
clone size: .
CDR3 DNA: TGTGCCAGCAGCCGTAAGCGGGAGGCCTACGAGCAGTACTTC
CDR3 protein: CASSRKREAYEQYF

V gene: TRBV10-1
D gene: .
J gene: TRBJ2-1
clone size: few
CDR3 DNA: TGCGCCAGGACTGAGGCCCATGAGCAGTTCTTC
CDR3 protein: CARTEAHEQFF

V gene: TRBV9
D gene: .
J gene: TRBJ1-2
clone size: once
CDR3 DNA: TGTGCCAGCAGCGGTTTGGGAGGGATAGGGGGCTACACCTTC
CDR3 protein: CASSGLGGIGGYTF

V gene: TRBV5-1
D gene: .
J gene: TRBJ2-5
clone size: once
CDR3 DNA: TGCGCCAGCAGCAGTGGCCCCCGGGAGACCCAGTACTTC
CDR3 protein: CASSSGPRETQYF

V gene: TRBV6-5
D gene: .
J gene: TRBJ1-4
clone size: .
CDR3 DNA: TGTGCCAGCAGTTGGGACGGCATTAATGAAAAACTGTTTTTT
CDR3 protein: CASSWDGINEKLFF

V gene: TRBV6-1
D gene: .
J gene: TRBJ1-2
clone size: .
CDR3 DNA: TGTGCCAGCAGCCCGGCCGGGGAGGGCTATGGCTACACCTTC
CDR3 protein: CASSPAGEGYGYTF

V gene: TRBV5-1
D gene: TRBD2
J gene: TRBJ2-1
clone size: .
CDR3 DNA: TGCGCCAGCAGCCGTTCTCATAGCGGGGGGGCTAGCGATGAGCAGTTCTTC
CDR3 protein: CASSRSHSGGASDEQFF

V gene: TRBV6-5
D gene: .
J gene: TRBJ2-5
clone size: .
CDR3 DNA: TGTGCCAGCAGTTACGGTCGGGAAGAGACCCAGTACTTC
CDR3 protein: CASSYGREETQYF

V gene: TRBV7-3
D gene: .
J gene: TRBJ1-6
clone size: few
CDR3 DNA: TGTGCCAGCAGCCCGAACAGAAATTCACCCCTCCACTTT
CDR3 protein: CASSPNRNSPLHF

V gene: TRBV5-1
D gene: .
J gene: TRBJ2-2
clone size: .
CDR3 DNA: TGCGCCAGCAGTAGATCCGGGACACTATACGCGAACACCGGGGAGCTGTTTTTT
CDR3 protein: CASSRSGTLYANTGELFF

V gene: TRBV9
D gene: .
J gene: TRBJ1-2
clone size: once
CDR3 DNA: TGTGCCAGCAGCGTAGAGGTCTTGGGGGTAATCTCGGACGGCTACACCTTC
CDR3 protein: CASSVEVLGVISDGYTF

V gene: TRBV19
D gene: .
J gene: TRBJ1-2
clone size: .
CDR3 DNA: TGTGCCAGCACTGAGGTCCGGGTGGGAAACTATGGCTACACCTTC
CDR3 protein: CASTEVRVGNYGYTF

V gene: TRBV30
D gene: .
J gene: TRBJ2-4
clone size: once
CDR3 DNA: TGTGCCTTTGACTGGGCCAAAAACATTCAGTACTTC
CDR3 protein: CAFDWAKNIQYF

V gene: TRBV7-2
D gene: .
J gene: TRBJ2-7
clone size: once
CDR3 DNA: TGTGCCAGCAGCTTACAGGGCTACGAGCAGTACTTC
CDR3 protein: CASSLQGYEQYF

V gene: TRBV7-3
D gene: .
J gene: TRBJ1-6
clone size: .
CDR3 DNA: TGTGCCAGCAGCTTAAACCCTCGAGGGAATTCACCCCTCCACTTT
CDR3 protein: CASSLNPRGNSPLHF

V gene: TRBV10-3
D gene: .
J gene: TRBJ2-3
clone size: .
CDR3 DNA: TGTGCCATCAAGGGAACGCACACAGATACGCAGTATTTT
CDR3 protein: CAIKGTHTDTQYF

V gene: TRBV4-2
D gene: .
J gene: TRBJ2-1
clone size: .
CDR3 DNA: TGTGCCAGCAGCCAAGATGAGGTCGTGAGGACCGACAATGAGCAGTTCTTC
CDR3 protein: CASSQDEVVRTDNEQFF

V gene: TRBV11-3
D gene: .
J gene: TRBJ2-3
clone size: .
CDR3 DNA: TGTGCCAGCAGCTTAAAATTCGAGCGGGCAAGCACAGATACGCAGTATTTT
CDR3 protein: CASSLKFERASTDTQYF

V gene: TRBV11-2
D gene: .
J gene: TRBJ2-7
clone size: .
CDR3 DNA: TGTGCCAGCAGCTTAGGGGTCGGGCTCGACGAGCAGTACTTC
CDR3 protein: CASSLGVGLDEQYF

V gene: TRBV18
D gene: TRBD1
J gene: TRBJ2-7
clone size: .
CDR3 DNA: TGTGCCAGCTCACCACCGCAGGGGGCATCCTACGAGCAGTACTTC
CDR3 protein: CASSPPQGASYEQYF

V gene: TRBV29-1
D gene: .
J gene: TRBJ1-1
clone size: .
CDR3 DNA: TGCAGCGTGCCGGGCCTCAAGTACACTGAAGCTTTCTTT
CDR3 protein: CSVPGLKYTEAFF